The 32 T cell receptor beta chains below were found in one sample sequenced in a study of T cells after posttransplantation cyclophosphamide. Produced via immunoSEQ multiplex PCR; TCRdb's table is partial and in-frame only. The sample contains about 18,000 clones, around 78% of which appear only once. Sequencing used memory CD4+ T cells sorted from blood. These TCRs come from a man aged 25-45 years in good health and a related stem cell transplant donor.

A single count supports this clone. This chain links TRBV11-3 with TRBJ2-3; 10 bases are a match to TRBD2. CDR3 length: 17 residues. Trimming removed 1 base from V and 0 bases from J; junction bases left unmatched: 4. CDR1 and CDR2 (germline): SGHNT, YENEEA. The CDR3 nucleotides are TGTGCCAGCAGCTTAGGAATACTAGCGGGGAGCACAGATACGCAGTATTTT. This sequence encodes CASSLGILAGSTDTQYF.

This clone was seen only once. CDR3 loop: CASSYSWLAGAAYNEQFF. The CDR3 DNA reads TGTGCCAGCAGTTACTCGTGGCTAGCGGGGGCCGCCTACAATGAGCAGTTCTTC. This rearrangement joins TRBV6-7 to TRBJ2-1; TRBD2 matches 10 bases. TRBV6-7 is known as an ORF, though its function is uncertain. J gave up 2 bases and V 0 bases, and 7 bases lay outside the gene matches. The CDR3 spans 18 residues.

The CDR3 DNA is TGTGCCAGCAGCTTGGGAGTTAACCCGAATGAAAAACTGTTTTTT. Amino acid sequence: CASSLGVNPNEKLFF. The chain employs TRBV7-9 and TRBJ1-4; D ambiguous. V was shortened by 3 bases and J by 5 bases, with 13 bases between the two germline ends. Germline lookup yields CDR1 SEHNR and CDR2 FQNEAQ (reference sequence). The CDR3 totals 15 residues.

CDR3 in amino acids: CSVGGGSYEQYF. CDR3 nucleotide sequence: TGCAGCGTTGGGGGGGGGTCCTACGAGCAGTACTTC. The chain couples TRBV29-1 to TRBJ2-7; 7 positions agree with TRBD2. V was clipped by 4 bases and J by 1 base; unmatched bases: 1. This CDR3 has 12 amino acids. Looked up from germline, CDR1 is SQVTM and CDR2 is ANQGSEA.

The CDR3 DNA sequence: TGTGCCAGCAGCCCTCGTCCCGGGACAGGGAACACCGGGGAGCTGTTTTTT. The encoded protein is CASSPRPGTGNTGELFF. The chain carries TRBV9 and TRBJ2-2; 8 bases are a match to TRBD1. Unmatched junction bases numbered 9, after V lost 4 bases and J lost 1 base. The CDR3 runs 17 residues. Looked up from germline, CDR1 is SGDLS and CDR2 is YYNGEE.

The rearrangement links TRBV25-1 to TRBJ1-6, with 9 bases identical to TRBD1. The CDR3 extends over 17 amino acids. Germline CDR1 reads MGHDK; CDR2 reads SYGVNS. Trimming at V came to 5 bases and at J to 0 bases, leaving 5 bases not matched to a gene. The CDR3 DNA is TGTGCCAGCAGTTTCGGGACAGGGAGCTCCTATAATTCACCCCTCCACTTT. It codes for CASSFGTGSSYNSPLHF.

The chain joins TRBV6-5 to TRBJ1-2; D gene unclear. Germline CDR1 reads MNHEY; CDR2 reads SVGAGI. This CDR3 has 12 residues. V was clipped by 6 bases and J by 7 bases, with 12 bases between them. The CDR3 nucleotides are TGTGCCAGCAGACCTCCGATCGGTGGCTACACCTTC. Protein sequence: CASRPPIGGYTF.

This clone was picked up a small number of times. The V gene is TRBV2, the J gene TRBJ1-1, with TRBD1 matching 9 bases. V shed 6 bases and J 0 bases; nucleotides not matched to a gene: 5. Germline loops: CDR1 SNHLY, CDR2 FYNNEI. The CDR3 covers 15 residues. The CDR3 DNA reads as TGTGCCAGCAGCCGGGACAGGGCTATGAACACTGAAGCTTTCTTT. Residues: CASSRDRAMNTEAFF.

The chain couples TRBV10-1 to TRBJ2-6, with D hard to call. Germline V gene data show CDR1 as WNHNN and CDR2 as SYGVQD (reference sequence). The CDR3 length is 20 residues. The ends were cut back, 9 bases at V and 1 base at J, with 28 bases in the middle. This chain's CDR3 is CARTEEAKFPRLSGANVLTF. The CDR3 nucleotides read TGCGCCAGAACCGAAGAAGCTAAATTTCCGCGCCTATCTGGGGCCAACGTCCTGACTTTC.

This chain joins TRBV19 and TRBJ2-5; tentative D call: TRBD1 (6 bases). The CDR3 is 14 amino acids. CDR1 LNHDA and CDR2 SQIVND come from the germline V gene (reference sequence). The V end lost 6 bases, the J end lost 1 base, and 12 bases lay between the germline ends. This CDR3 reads CASSRRTAQETQYF. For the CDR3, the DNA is TGTGCCAGTAGCCGACGGACAGCCCAAGAGACCCAGTACTTC. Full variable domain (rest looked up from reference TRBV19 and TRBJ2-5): DGGITQSPKYLFRKEGQNVTLSCEQNLNHDAMYWYRQDPGQGLRLIYYSQIVNDFQKGDIAEGYSVSREKKESFPLTVTSAQKNPTAFYLCASSRRTAQETQYFGPGTRLLVL.

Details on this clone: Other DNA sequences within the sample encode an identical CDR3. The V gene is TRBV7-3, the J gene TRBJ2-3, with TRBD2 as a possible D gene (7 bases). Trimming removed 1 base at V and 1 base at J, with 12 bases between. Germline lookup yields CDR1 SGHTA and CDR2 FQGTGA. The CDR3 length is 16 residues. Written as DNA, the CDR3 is TGTGCCAGCAGCTTAATGGGGAGGGGGGGCACAGATACGCAGTATTTT. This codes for CASSLMGRGGTDTQYF.

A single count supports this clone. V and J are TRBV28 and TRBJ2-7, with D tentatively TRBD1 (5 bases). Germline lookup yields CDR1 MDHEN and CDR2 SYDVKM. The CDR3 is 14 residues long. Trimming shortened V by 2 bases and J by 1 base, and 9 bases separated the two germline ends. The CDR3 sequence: CASSLTWTSYEQYF. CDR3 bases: TGTGCCAGCAGTTTAACTTGGACATCCTACGAGCAGTACTTC.

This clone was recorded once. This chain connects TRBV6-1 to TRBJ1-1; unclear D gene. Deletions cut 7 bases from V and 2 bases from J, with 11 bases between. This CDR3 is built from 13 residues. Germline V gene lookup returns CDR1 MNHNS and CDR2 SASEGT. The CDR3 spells CASNKGVNTEAFF. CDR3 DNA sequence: TGTGCCAGCAACAAGGGAGTCAACACTGAAGCTTTCTTT.

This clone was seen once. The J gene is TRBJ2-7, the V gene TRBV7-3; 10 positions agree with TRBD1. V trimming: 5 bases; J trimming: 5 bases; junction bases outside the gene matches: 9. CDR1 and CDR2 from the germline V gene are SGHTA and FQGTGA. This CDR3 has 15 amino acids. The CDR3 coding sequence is TGTGCCAGCAGCCCATGGGGGACAGGGGTACACGAGCAGTACTTC. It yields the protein CASSPWGTGVHEQYF.

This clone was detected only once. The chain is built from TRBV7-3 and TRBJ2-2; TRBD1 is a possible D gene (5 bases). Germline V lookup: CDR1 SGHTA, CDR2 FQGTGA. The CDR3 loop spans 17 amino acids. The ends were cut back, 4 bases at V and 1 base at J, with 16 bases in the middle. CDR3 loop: CASSSTRQLLNTGELFF. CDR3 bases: TGTGCCAGCAGCTCCACGCGACAGTTGCTGAACACCGGGGAGCTGTTTTTT.

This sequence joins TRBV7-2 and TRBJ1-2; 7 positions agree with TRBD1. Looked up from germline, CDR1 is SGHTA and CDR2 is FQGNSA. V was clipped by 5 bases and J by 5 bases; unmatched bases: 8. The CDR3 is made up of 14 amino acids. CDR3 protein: CASSEDRARYGYTF. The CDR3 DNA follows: TGTGCCAGCAGCGAAGACAGGGCGCGGTATGGCTACACCTTC. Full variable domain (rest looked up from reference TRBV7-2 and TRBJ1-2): GAGVSQSPSNKVTEKGKDVELRCDPISGHTALYWYRQSLGQGLEFLIYFQGNSAPDKSGLPSDRFSAERTGGSVSTLTIQRTQQEDSAVYLCASSEDRARYGYTFGSGTRLTVV.

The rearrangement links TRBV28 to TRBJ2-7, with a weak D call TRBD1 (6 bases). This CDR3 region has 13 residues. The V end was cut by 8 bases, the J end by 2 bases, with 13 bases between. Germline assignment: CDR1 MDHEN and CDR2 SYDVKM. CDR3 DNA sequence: TGTGCCAGCGAAGGACAGCCACCCTACGAGCAGTACTTC. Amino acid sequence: CASEGQPPYEQYF. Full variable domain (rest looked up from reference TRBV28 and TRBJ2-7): DVKVTQSSRYLVKRTGEKVFLECVQDMDHENMFWYRQDPGLGLRLIYFSYDVKMKEKGDIPEGYSVSREKKERFSLILESASTNQTSMYLCASEGQPPYEQYFGPGTRLTVT.

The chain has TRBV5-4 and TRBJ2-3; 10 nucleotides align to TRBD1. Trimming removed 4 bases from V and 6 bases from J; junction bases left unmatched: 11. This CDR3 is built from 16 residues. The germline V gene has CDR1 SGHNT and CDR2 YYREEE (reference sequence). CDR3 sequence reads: CASSEDWTGGSDTQYF. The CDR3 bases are TGTGCCAGCAGCGAGGACTGGACAGGGGGATCGGATACGCAGTATTTT.

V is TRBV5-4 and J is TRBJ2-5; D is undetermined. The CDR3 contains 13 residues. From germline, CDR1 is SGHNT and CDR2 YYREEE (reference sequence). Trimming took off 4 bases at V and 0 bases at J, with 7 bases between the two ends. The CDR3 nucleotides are TGTGCCAGCAGCGCCGGGTACCAAGAGACCCAGTACTTC. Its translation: CASSAGYQETQYF.

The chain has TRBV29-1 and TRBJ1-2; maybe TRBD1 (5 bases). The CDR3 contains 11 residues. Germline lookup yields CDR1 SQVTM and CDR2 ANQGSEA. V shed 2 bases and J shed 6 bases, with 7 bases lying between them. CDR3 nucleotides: TGCAGCGTTGAAAGGGGCGATGGCTACACCTTC. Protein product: CSVERGDGYTF.

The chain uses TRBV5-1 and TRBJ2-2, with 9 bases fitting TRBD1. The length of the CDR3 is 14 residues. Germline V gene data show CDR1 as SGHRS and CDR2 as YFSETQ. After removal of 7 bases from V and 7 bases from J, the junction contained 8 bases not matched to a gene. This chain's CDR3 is CASSWTGESGELFF. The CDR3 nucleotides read TGCGCCAGCTCATGGACAGGGGAAAGCGGGGAGCTGTTTTTT.

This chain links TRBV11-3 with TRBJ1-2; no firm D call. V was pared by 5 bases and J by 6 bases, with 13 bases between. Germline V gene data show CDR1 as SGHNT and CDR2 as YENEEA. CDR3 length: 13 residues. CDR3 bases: TGTGCCAGCAGCCCCCAATTTCAGGATGGCTACACCTTC. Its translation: CASSPQFQDGYTF.

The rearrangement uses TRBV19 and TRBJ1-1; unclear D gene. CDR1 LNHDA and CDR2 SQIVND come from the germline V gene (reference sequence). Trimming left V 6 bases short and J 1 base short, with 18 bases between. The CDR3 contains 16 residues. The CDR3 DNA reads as TGTGCCAGTAGAGGTCAGCGGAGGTCGGGGAACACTGAAGCTTTCTTT. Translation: CASRGQRRSGNTEAFF.

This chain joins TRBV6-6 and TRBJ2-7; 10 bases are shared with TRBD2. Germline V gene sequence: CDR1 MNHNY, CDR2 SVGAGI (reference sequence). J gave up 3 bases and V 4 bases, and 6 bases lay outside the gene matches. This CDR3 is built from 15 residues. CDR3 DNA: TGTGCCAGCAGTTTACAGCGGGGGGGCGGCTACGAGCAGTACTTC. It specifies CASSLQRGGGYEQYF.

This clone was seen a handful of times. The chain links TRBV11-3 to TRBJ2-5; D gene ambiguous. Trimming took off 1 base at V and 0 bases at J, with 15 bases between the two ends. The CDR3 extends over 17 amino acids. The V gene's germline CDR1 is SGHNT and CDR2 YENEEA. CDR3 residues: CASSLGSRVTHQETQYF. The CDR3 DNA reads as TGTGCCAGCAGCTTAGGTAGCCGTGTCACGCACCAAGAGACCCAGTACTTC.

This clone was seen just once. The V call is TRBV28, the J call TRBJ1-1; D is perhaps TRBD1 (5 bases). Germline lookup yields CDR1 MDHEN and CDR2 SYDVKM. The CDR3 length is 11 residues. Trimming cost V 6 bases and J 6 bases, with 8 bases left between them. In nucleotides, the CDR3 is TGTGCCAGCAGGGGGCGGCCTGAAGCTTTCTTT. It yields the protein CASRGRPEAFF.

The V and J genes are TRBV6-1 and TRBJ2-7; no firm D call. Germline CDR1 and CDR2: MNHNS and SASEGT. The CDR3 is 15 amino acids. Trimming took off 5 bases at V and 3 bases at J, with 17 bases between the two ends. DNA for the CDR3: TGTGCCAGCAGTCCTCTGTCTAAACAGAGCTACGAGCAGTACTTC. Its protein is CASSPLSKQSYEQYF.

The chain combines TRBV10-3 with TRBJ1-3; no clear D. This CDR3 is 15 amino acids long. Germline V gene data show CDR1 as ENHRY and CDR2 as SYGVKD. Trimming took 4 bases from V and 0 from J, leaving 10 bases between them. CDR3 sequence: CAISATRDSGNTIYF. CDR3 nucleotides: TGTGCCATCAGTGCCACACGGGACTCTGGAAACACCATATATTTT.

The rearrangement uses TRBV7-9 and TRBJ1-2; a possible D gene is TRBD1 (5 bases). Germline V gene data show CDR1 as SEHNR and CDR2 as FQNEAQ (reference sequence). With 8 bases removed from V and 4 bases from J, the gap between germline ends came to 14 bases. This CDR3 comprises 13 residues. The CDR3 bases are TGTGCCAGCGGACGTACCCAGGGCTATGGCTACACCTTC. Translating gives CASGRTQGYGYTF. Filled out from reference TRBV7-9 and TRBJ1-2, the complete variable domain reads DTGVSQNPRHKITKRGQNVTFRCDPISEHNRLYWYRQTLGQGPEFLTYFQNEAQLEKSRLLSDRFSAERPKGSFSTLEIQRTEQGDSAMYLCASGRTQGYGYTFGSGTRLTVV.

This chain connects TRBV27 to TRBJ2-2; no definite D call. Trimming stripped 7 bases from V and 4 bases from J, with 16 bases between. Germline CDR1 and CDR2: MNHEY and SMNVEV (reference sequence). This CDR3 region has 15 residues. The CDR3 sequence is CASTRLARSTGELFF. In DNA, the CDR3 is TGTGCCAGCACCCGTTTGGCAAGAAGCACCGGGGAGCTGTTTTTT.

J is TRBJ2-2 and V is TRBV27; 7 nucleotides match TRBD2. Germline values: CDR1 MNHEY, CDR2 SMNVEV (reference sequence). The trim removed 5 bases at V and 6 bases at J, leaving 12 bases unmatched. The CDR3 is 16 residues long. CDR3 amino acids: CASSLRASGGAGELFF. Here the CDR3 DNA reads TGTGCCAGCAGTCTCCGGGCTAGCGGCGGGGCCGGGGAGCTGTTTTTT.

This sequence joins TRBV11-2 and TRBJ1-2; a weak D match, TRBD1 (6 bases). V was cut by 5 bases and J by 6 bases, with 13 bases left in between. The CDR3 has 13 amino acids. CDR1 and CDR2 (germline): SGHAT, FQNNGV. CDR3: CASSRNDRNGYTF. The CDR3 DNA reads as TGTGCCAGCAGCCGAAACGACAGGAATGGCTACACCTTC.